Following are 28 T cell receptor beta chains from one sample sequenced in a study of T cell repertoires in cytomegalovirus infection. Via MiXCR, TCRdb re-called the reads, giving one row per CDR3 protein. The data contain fewer than 550,000 distinct CDR3 sequences, approximately 11% of them singletons. The sequenced material came from PBMCs. Receptors originate from a human donor in good health (CMV status not recorded). Some clones in this sample may be carry-over from other donors' samples.

This clonotype was counted ten times or more. The V gene is TRBV6-1, the J gene TRBJ2-3; D is perhaps TRBD1 (6 bases). This CDR3 is built from 15 residues. V was shortened by 6 bases and J by 0 bases, with 13 bases between the two germline ends. The germline gives CDR1 MNHNS, CDR2 SASEGT. The CDR3 spells CASSPRTASTDTQYF. The CDR3 DNA follows: TGTGCCAGCAGCCCCAGGACAGCTAGCACAGATACGCAGTATTTT.

This clonotype showed up many times. The chain links TRBV20-1 to TRBJ2-7, with D tentatively TRBD1 (6 bases). Germline values: CDR1 DFQATT, CDR2 SNEGSKA (reference sequence). V was pared by 6 bases and J by 1 base, with 13 bases between. The CDR3 has 13 residues. This CDR3 is CSAIDRPSYEQYF. CDR3 nucleotide sequence: TGCAGTGCCATCGACAGGCCGTCCTACGAGCAGTACTTC.

This clonotype appeared many times. The rearrangement uses TRBV19 and TRBJ1-1; D perhaps matches TRBD1 (6 bases). Trimming stripped 11 bases from V and 1 base from J, with 11 bases between. The CDR3 consists of 12 residues. Germline CDR1 reads LNHDA; CDR2 reads SQIVND (reference sequence). DNA for the CDR3: TGTGCCGCATCGACAGGGAACACTGAAGCTTTCTTT. Its translation: CAASTGNTEAFF.

This clonotype was seen repeatedly, ten times or more. The CDR3 spells CAISLRDSGEAFF. In DNA form, the CDR3 reads TGTGCCATCAGTTTACGGGACAGCGGCGAAGCTTTCTTT. The chain joins TRBV10-3 to TRBJ1-1; 7 bases align to TRBD1. Germline-derived CDR1 and CDR2 are ENHRY and SYGVKD. V trimming: 5 bases; J trimming: 8 bases; junction bases outside the gene matches: 8. The CDR3 sequence is 13 residues long.

This clonotype has at least ten counts. The rearrangement joins TRBV7-3 to TRBJ2-1, with D maybe TRBD2 (5 bases). V lost 5 bases and J 0 bases, leaving 14 bases between the germline ends. CDR1 is SGHTA and CDR2 is FQGTGA in the germline V gene. The CDR3 has 16 amino acids. CDR3 bases: TGTGCCAGCAGCCCAAGACCGGGATTCTCCTACAATGAGCAGTTCTTC. It specifies CASSPRPGFSYNEQFF.

This clonotype was found many times. V is TRBV12-3 or TRBV12-4 and J is TRBJ2-1, with 8 bases aligning to TRBD2. This CDR3 is built from 15 residues. Trimming at V came to 1 base and at J to 4 bases, leaving 3 bases not matched to a gene. CDR3 region: CASSLDGGGYNEQFF. CDR3 nucleotides: TGTGCCAGCAGTTTAGACGGGGGGGGATACAATGAGCAGTTCTTC.

This clonotype was counted ten times or more. This chain connects TRBV7-3 to TRBJ1-2; no definite D call. The V gene's germline CDR1 is SGHTA and CDR2 FQGTGA. V was trimmed by 2 bases and J by 8 bases, leaving 12 bases between them. The CDR3 consists of 13 residues. CDR3 in DNA: TGTGCCAGCAGCTTAGATTCGGGCGGGGGCTACACCTTC. Translating gives CASSLDSGGGYTF.

This clonotype was observed many times. The genes are TRBV10-3 and TRBJ1-1; the match to TRBD1 covers 7 bases. CDR1 and CDR2 from the germline V gene are ENHRY and SYGVKD. The CDR3 runs to 15 residues. With V trimmed by 3 bases and J by 0 bases, 4 bases remained unmatched. The CDR3 DNA reads TGTGCCATCAGTGAAATACAGGGGATGAACACTGAAGCTTTCTTT. Translation: CAISEIQGMNTEAFF.

The chain joins TRBV9 to TRBJ2-1; D not certain. There are 16 residues in the CDR3. V lost 6 bases, J lost 3 bases, and 19 bases lay in between. Germline assignment: CDR1 SGDLS and CDR2 YYNGEE. Written as DNA, the CDR3 is TGTGCCAGCATCGGGTGGCGGCTGTCGGGCTACAATGAGCAGTTCTTC. Amino acids: CASIGWRLSGYNEQFF.

This rearrangement joins TRBV10-3 to TRBJ1-2, with D perhaps matching TRBD1 (5 bases). This CDR3 has 13 residues. V shed 9 bases and J shed 7 bases, with 18 bases lying between them. CDR1 is ENHRY and CDR2 is SYGVKD in the germline V gene. Here the CDR3 reads CAILDRLGAGYTF. CDR3 sequence (DNA): TGTGCCATTCTGGATCGGTTAGGGGCTGGCTACACCTTC.

This clonotype was recorded many times. This chain uses TRBV7-9 with TRBJ2-2; 9 positions match TRBD2. Germline CDR1 and CDR2: SEHNR and FQNEAQ (reference sequence). CDR3 size: 18 residues. The V and J ends lost 2 bases and 0 bases, in that order; junction bases with no gene match: 7. CDR3 sequence reads: CASSLKGLAAANTGELFF. DNA for the CDR3: TGTGCCAGCAGCTTAAAGGGACTAGCTGCCGCGAACACCGGGGAGCTGTTTTTT.

The table lists this clonotype with many counts. The chain links TRBV7-9 to TRBJ1-2; 7 nucleotides line up with TRBD1. J was trimmed by 5 bases and V by 5 bases; bases with no gene match: 8. Germline loops: CDR1 SEHNR, CDR2 FQNEAQ (reference sequence). This CDR3 is built from 14 residues. This chain's CDR3 is CASSHPGTAYGYTF. CDR3 coding DNA: TGTGCCAGCAGCCACCCTGGGACAGCGTATGGCTACACCTTC.

This clonotype was picked up a small number of times. This sequence joins TRBV24-1 and TRBJ2-2, with 7 nucleotides matching TRBD2. CDR3 length: 17 residues. J was trimmed by 3 bases and V by 1 base; bases with no gene match: 7. Germline lookup yields CDR1 KGHDR and CDR2 SFDVKD. CDR3 DNA sequence: TGTGCCACCAGTGATTTAGGGAGCGGGGTTTACACCGGGGAGCTGTTTTTT. Amino acid sequence: CATSDLGSGVYTGELFF.

The rearrangement links TRBV18 to TRBJ2-2; 9 nucleotides agree with TRBD1. The V gene's germline CDR1 is KGHSH and CDR2 LQKENI. V gave up 1 base and J gave up 1 base; unmatched junction bases: 4. This CDR3 is 17 amino acids long. The CDR3, as DNA: TGTGCCAGCTCACCACGAACAGGGGGCCAGAACACCGGGGAGCTGTTTTTT. This translates into CASSPRTGGQNTGELFF.

This clonotype was recorded many times. The rearrangement uses TRBV6-6 and TRBJ2-5; TRBD2 matches at 8 bases. CDR1 is MNHNY, CDR2 SVGAGI, per germline (reference sequence). The trim removed 0 bases at V and 5 bases at J, leaving 2 bases unmatched. The CDR3 is 14 residues long. The CDR3 protein is CASSYSTGGETQYF. Here the CDR3 DNA reads TGTGCCAGCAGTTACTCCACGGGGGGGGAGACCCAGTACTTC.

This clonotype showed up many times. The genes are TRBV10-3 and TRBJ2-1; possible D gene TRBD2, 5 bases. V shed 11 bases and J shed 0 bases, with 5 bases lying between them. Germline V CDR1 and CDR2: ENHRY, SYGVKD. This CDR3 is built from 11 residues. In DNA, the CDR3 is TGTGCCGCGGGCTCCTACAATGAGCAGTTCTTC. It translates to CAAGSYNEQFF.

This clonotype was seen ten or more times. J is TRBJ2-7 and V is TRBV20-1; D is possibly TRBD2 (6 bases). This CDR3 has 18 residues. Trimming removed 6 bases at V and 1 base at J, with 28 bases between. The germline V gene has CDR1 DFQATT and CDR2 SNEGSKA (reference sequence). The CDR3 region is CSAGIPGGSGLMSYEQYF. The CDR3 nucleotides are TGCAGTGCCGGAATACCCGGGGGTAGCGGCCTCATGTCCTACGAGCAGTACTTC.

V is TRBV20-1 and J is TRBJ2-3, with D tentatively TRBD2 (5 bases). The ends were cut back, 6 bases at V and 5 bases at J, with 24 bases in the middle. This CDR3 spans 16 amino acids. Germline assignment: CDR1 DFQATT and CDR2 SNEGSKA (reference sequence). The chain's CDR3 is CSAVGREREGLDTQYF. Here the CDR3 DNA reads TGCAGTGCCGTAGGCCGGGAACGGGAAGGACTAGATACGCAGTATTTT.

This clonotype was counted at least ten times. The rearrangement links TRBV5-4 to TRBJ2-1; TRBD2 matches 9 bases. V lost 1 base and J lost 8; bases outside the gene matches: 13. This CDR3 is 17 amino acids long. CDR1 and CDR2 (germline): SGHNT, YYREEE (reference sequence). The CDR3 spells CASSLSPGRGGSDEQFF. As DNA, the CDR3 is TGTGCCAGCAGCTTGAGCCCGGGGCGGGGGGGAAGTGATGAGCAGTTCTTC.

This clonotype was counted only a few times. J is TRBJ1-4 and V is TRBV18, with D uncertain. Looked up from germline, CDR1 is KGHSH and CDR2 is LQKENI. The V and J ends lost 0 bases and 7 bases respectively, with 9 bases between them. This CDR3 has 14 amino acids. The chain's CDR3 is CASSPPGSAEKLFF. The CDR3 coding sequence is TGTGCCAGCTCACCACCTGGCAGTGCTGAAAAACTGTTTTTT.

This clonotype showed up many times. The rearrangement joins TRBV6-1 to TRBJ2-1; TRBD2 matches at 14 bases. Germline V gene data show CDR1 as MNHNS and CDR2 as SASEGT. Trimming cost V 4 bases and J 8 bases; bases outside gene matches: 4. This CDR3 contains 15 residues. CDR3 residues: CASSAGTSGSDEQFF. CDR3 sequence (DNA): TGTGCCAGCAGTGCCGGGACTAGCGGGAGCGATGAGCAGTTCTTC.

There are a few counts of this clonotype. This rearrangement joins TRBV5-6 to TRBJ2-2; D might be TRBD2 (5 bases). The ends were cut back, 4 bases at V and 4 bases at J, with 14 bases in the middle. Germline CDR1 reads SGHDT; CDR2 reads YYEEEE. This CDR3 spans 15 amino acids. The CDR3: CASSQLERSTGELFF. The DNA of the CDR3 is TGTGCCAGCAGCCAACTAGAAAGGAGCACCGGGGAGCTGTTTTTT. The full variable domain, in which reference TRBV5-6 and TRBJ2-2 provide the parts outside the CDR3, is DAGVTQSPTHLIKTRGQQVTLRCSPKSGHDTVSWYQQALGQGPQFIFQYYEEEERQRGNFPDRFSGHQFPNYSSELNVNALLLGDSALYLCASSQLERSTGELFFGEGSRLTVL.

This clonotype was seen ten or more times. The chain uses TRBV6-5 and TRBJ1-1; D is undetermined. CDR1 is MNHEY, CDR2 SVGAGI, per germline. This CDR3 is built from 13 residues. The V end lost 4 bases, the J end lost 0 bases, and 6 bases lay between the germline ends. In nucleotides, the CDR3 is TGTGCCAGCAGTTGGGAGGTGAACACTGAAGCTTTCTTT. It is translated as CASSWEVNTEAFF.

The chain joins TRBV29-1 to TRBJ2-1; 12 positions match TRBD2. The trim removed 3 bases at V and 7 bases at J, leaving 13 bases unmatched. Per the germline V gene, CDR1 is SQVTM and CDR2 is ANQGSEA. This CDR3 contains 17 residues. As DNA, the CDR3 is TGCAGCGTTGACCCGGTCCTTACTAGCGGGAGGAGAAATGAGCAGTTCTTC. Translated, it gives CSVDPVLTSGRRNEQFF.

This clonotype showed up many times. The chain uses TRBV11-2 and TRBJ2-7; the D is unclear. Germline CDR1 is SGHAT and CDR2 is FQNNGV. V dropped 5 bases and J dropped 1 base, with 6 bases sitting between them. The CDR3 is 12 residues long. The CDR3 sequence: CASSGNSYEQYF. CDR3 nucleotides: TGTGCCAGCAGCGGAAATTCCTACGAGCAGTACTTC.

The chain couples TRBV19 to TRBJ1-1, with D unresolved. This CDR3 is 14 amino acids long. Trimming took 1 base from V and 6 from J, leaving 12 bases between them. CDR1 and CDR2 from the germline V gene are LNHDA and SQIVND (reference sequence). CDR3 sequence (DNA): TGTGCCAGTAGTATAGTATCAGACCGACCTGAAGCTTTCTTT. Protein: CASSIVSDRPEAFF.

The chain recombines TRBV20-1 with TRBJ2-1; 12 bases agree with TRBD2. The germline V gene encodes CDR1 DFQATT and CDR2 SNEGSKA (reference sequence). The J segment lost 9 bases and the V segment lost 5 bases, leaving 8 bases of the junction unmatched. The CDR3 has 14 residues. CDR3 sequence reads: CSAVSSGRAVEQFF. The CDR3 bases are TGCAGTGCTGTCTCTAGCGGGAGGGCCGTTGAGCAGTTCTTC.

This clonotype was recorded many times. The chain combines TRBV27 with TRBJ1-2; D gene unclear. There are 14 residues in the CDR3. Looked up from germline, CDR1 is MNHEY and CDR2 is SMNVEV (reference sequence). V lost 0 bases, J lost 1 base, and 6 bases lay in between. The CDR3 reads CASSLSGVNYGYTF. CDR3 DNA: TGTGCCAGCAGTTTATCCGGAGTTAACTATGGCTACACCTTC.